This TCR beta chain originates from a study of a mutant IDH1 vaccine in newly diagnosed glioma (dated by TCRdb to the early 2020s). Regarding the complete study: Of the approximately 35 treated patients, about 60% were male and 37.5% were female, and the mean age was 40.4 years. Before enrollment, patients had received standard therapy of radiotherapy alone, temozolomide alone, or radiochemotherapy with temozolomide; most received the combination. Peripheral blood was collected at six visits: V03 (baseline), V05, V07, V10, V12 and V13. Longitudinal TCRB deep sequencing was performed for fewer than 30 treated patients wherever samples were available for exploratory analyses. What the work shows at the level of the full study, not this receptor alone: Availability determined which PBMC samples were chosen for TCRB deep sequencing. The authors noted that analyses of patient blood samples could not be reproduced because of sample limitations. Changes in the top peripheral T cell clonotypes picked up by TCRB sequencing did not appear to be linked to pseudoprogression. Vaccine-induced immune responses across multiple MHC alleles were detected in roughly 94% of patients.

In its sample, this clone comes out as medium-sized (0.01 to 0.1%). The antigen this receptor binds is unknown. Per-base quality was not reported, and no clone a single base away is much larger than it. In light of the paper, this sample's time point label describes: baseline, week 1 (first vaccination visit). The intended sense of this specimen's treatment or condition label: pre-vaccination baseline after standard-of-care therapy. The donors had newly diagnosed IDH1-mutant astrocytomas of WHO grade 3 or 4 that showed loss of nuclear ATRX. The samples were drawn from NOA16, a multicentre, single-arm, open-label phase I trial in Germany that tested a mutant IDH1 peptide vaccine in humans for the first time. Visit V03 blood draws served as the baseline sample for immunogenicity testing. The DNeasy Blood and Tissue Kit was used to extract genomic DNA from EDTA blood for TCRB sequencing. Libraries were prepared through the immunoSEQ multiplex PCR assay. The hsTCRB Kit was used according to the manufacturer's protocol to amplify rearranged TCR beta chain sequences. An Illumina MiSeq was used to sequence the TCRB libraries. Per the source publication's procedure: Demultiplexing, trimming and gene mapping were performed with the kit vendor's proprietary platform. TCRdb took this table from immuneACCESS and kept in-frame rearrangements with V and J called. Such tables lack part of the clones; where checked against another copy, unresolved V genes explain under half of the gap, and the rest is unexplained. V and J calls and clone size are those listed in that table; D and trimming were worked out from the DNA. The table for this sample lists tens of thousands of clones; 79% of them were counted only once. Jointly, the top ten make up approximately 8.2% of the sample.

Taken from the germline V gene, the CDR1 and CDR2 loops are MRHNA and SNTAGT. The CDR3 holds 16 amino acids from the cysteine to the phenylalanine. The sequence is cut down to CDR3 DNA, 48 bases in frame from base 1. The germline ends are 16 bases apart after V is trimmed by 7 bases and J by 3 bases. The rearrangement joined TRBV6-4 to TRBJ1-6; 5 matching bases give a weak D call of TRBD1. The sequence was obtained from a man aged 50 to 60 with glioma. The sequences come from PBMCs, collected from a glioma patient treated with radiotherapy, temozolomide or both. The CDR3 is CASTLGERDYNSPLHF. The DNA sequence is TGTGCCAGCACTTTAGGGGAGCGGGACTATAATTCACCCCTCCACTTT.